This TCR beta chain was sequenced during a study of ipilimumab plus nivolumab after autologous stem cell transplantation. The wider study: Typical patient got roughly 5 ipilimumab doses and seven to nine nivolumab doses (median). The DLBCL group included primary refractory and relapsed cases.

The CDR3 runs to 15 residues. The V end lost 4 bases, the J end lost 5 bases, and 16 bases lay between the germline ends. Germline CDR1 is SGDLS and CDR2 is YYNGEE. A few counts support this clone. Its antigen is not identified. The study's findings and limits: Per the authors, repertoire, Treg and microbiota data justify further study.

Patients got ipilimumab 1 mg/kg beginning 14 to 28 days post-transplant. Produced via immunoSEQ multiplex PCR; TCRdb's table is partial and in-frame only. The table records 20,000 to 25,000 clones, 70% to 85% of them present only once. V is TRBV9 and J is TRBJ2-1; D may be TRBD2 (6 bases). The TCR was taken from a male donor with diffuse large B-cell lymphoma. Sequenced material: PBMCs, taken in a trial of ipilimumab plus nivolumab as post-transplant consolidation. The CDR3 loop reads CASSMGGLKDNEQFF. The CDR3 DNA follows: TGTGCCAGCAGCATGGGAGGTCTCAAGGACAATGAGCAGTTCTTC.